The source of this T cell receptor (beta chain) is a study of control samples from healthy donors and cancer patients. Trimming stripped 0 bases from V and 0 bases from J, with 17 bases between. From germline, CDR1 is SGHRS and CDR2 YFSETQ. The length of the CDR3 is 18 residues. The data were produced by immunoSEQ multiplex PCR, yet TCRdb's version contains in-frame clones alone and is incomplete. The sample includes about 160,000 clones, 90% to 95% of them seen just once. Material for sequencing was PBMCs. The chain links TRBV5-1 to TRBJ2-3, with a tentative D call TRBD1 (6 bases). This sequence was found in a man aged 55-75 years with colorectal cancer. CDR3 loop: CASSLGARGVLSTDTQYF. The CDR3 DNA reads as TGCGCCAGCAGCTTGGGGGCCAGGGGAGTCCTCAGCACAGATACGCAGTATTTT.